Detailed here is one T cell receptor (beta chain). Germline values: CDR1 MDHEN, CDR2 SYDVKM. V was pared by 6 bases and J by 8 bases, with 10 bases of the junction left unmatched. The CDR3 has 15 residues. The sample is drawn from a study of blood T cell repertoires in COVID-19. TCRdb's copy holds only in-frame clones and misses some; the assay was immunoSEQ multiplex PCR. Of over 85,000 clones in the sample, approximately 90% were seen once. Sequencing input: peripheral blood. This TCR was recovered from a woman aged 45 to 65 with COVID-19, enrolled during active disease. The chain couples TRBV28 to TRBJ1-2, with TRBD1 matching over 12 bases. The CDR3, as DNA: TGTGCCAGCAGGAGTCCGGGACAGGGGGCGTCGGGCTACACCTTC. This gives the protein CASRSPGQGASGYTF.